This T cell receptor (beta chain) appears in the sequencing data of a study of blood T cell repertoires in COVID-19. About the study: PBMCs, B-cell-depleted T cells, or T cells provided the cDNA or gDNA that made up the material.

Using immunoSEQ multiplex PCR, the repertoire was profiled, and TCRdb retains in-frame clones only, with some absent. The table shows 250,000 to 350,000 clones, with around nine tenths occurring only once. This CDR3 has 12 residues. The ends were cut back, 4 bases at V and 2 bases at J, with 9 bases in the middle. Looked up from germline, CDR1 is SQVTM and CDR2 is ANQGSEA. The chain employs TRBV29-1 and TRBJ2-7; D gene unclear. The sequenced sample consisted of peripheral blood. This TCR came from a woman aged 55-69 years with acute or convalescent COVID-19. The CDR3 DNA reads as TGCAGCGTTGTCGGTGCCGCCTACGAGCAGTACTTC. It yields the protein CSVVGAAYEQYF.